This T cell receptor (beta chain) originates from a study of T-cell reconstitution after alpha-beta-depleted transplantation in children. V lost 5 bases, J lost 3 bases, and 8 bases lay in between. This CDR3 has 13 residues. Germline V gives CDR1 SEHNR, CDR2 FQNEAQ (reference sequence). Whole-study results and caveats: The origin of alpha-beta T cells about two months after transplant was reportedly several hundred expanded graft clones. At day 60, the high TCRbeta diversity found in some patients originated from recipient T cells and thymic progenitors that had survived. By one year post-transplant, T-cell counts and diversity largely arose from T cells that were newly produced.

Construction of the TCRbeta library involved unique molecular identifiers. One entry per CDR3 protein, called by TCRdb with MiXCR from the PCR reads. The data hold about 200,000 distinct CDR3 sequences, with 6.6% observed a single time. Ten or more counts support this clonotype. Its matching antigen is unknown. Sequencing used PBMCs, obtained before TCRalphabeta/CD19-depleted stem cell transplant. This clonotype was sampled from a boy aged 2 to 10 with acute lymphoblastic leukemia, due to receive a stem cell transplant. V is TRBV7-9 and J is TRBJ2-1; no firm D call. DNA of the CDR3: TGTGCCAGCAGCCCAGAAAGCTACAATGAGCAGTTCTTC. Translation gives CASSPESYNEQFF.